This T cell receptor (beta chain) was sequenced during a study of T cell repertoires in cytomegalovirus infection (dated by TCRdb to about 2019). About the investigation overall: The peptide stimulations were aimed at well-studied HLA-B-restricted epitopes as well as recently identified HLA-C-restricted CMV epitopes, whose presentation resists viral immunomodulation. Because public TCR beta signatures pointed to carriage of CMV infection together with the matching HLA type, the HLA type of each donor mattered for the analysis. What the work shows at the level of the full study, not this receptor alone: The ex vivo response was dominated by HLA-C-restricted CMV-specific TCR beta clonotypes, and the single most frequent clonotype in two of eight donors was supplied by these HLA-C-restricted clonotypes. Carriers of CMV infection plus the relevant HLA type were discriminated by the cumulative frequency of public TCR beta family members in the study cohort and in an independent approximately 360-donor cohort.

CDR1 and CDR2 are read off the germline V gene as MNHNS and SASEGT. Including the terminal cysteine and phenylalanine, the CDR3 comprises 15 residues. The read is trimmed to its CDR3 DNA, 45 bases read in frame from base 1. To note about this clonotype: Its antigen has not been determined. This could be a read error, since a much larger clone is one nucleotide away.

The intended sense of this specimen's treatment or condition label: in vitro stimulation with specific CMV peptide epitopes to enrich CMV-specific T cells. The sample was run on an Illumina HiSeq 1500. The public reads were quality trimmed at Q25 with fastp and then assembled into clones with MiXCR by TCRdb, keeping productive beta chains. Each entry merges the rows of one CDR3 protein and shows their most common DNA and genes. For this sample the table gives some 940,000 distinct CDR3 sequences, of which around 30% were detected only once. The ten most abundant clones make up over 12% of the sample.

The rearranged chain carries TRBV6-1 and TRBJ2-3; the D element might be TRBD1 or TRBD2, as each aligns at 5 bases. The sequence was collected from a human donor in good health (CMV status not recorded). Some clones in this sample may be carry-over from other donors' samples. The source material was cultured CD8+ T cells from PBMCs, sampled from culture after CMV antigen stimulation. The CDR3 region: CAISEGWDHTDTQYF. The DNA reads as follows: TGTGCCATCAGTGAGGGTTGGGACCACACAGATACGCAGTATTTT.